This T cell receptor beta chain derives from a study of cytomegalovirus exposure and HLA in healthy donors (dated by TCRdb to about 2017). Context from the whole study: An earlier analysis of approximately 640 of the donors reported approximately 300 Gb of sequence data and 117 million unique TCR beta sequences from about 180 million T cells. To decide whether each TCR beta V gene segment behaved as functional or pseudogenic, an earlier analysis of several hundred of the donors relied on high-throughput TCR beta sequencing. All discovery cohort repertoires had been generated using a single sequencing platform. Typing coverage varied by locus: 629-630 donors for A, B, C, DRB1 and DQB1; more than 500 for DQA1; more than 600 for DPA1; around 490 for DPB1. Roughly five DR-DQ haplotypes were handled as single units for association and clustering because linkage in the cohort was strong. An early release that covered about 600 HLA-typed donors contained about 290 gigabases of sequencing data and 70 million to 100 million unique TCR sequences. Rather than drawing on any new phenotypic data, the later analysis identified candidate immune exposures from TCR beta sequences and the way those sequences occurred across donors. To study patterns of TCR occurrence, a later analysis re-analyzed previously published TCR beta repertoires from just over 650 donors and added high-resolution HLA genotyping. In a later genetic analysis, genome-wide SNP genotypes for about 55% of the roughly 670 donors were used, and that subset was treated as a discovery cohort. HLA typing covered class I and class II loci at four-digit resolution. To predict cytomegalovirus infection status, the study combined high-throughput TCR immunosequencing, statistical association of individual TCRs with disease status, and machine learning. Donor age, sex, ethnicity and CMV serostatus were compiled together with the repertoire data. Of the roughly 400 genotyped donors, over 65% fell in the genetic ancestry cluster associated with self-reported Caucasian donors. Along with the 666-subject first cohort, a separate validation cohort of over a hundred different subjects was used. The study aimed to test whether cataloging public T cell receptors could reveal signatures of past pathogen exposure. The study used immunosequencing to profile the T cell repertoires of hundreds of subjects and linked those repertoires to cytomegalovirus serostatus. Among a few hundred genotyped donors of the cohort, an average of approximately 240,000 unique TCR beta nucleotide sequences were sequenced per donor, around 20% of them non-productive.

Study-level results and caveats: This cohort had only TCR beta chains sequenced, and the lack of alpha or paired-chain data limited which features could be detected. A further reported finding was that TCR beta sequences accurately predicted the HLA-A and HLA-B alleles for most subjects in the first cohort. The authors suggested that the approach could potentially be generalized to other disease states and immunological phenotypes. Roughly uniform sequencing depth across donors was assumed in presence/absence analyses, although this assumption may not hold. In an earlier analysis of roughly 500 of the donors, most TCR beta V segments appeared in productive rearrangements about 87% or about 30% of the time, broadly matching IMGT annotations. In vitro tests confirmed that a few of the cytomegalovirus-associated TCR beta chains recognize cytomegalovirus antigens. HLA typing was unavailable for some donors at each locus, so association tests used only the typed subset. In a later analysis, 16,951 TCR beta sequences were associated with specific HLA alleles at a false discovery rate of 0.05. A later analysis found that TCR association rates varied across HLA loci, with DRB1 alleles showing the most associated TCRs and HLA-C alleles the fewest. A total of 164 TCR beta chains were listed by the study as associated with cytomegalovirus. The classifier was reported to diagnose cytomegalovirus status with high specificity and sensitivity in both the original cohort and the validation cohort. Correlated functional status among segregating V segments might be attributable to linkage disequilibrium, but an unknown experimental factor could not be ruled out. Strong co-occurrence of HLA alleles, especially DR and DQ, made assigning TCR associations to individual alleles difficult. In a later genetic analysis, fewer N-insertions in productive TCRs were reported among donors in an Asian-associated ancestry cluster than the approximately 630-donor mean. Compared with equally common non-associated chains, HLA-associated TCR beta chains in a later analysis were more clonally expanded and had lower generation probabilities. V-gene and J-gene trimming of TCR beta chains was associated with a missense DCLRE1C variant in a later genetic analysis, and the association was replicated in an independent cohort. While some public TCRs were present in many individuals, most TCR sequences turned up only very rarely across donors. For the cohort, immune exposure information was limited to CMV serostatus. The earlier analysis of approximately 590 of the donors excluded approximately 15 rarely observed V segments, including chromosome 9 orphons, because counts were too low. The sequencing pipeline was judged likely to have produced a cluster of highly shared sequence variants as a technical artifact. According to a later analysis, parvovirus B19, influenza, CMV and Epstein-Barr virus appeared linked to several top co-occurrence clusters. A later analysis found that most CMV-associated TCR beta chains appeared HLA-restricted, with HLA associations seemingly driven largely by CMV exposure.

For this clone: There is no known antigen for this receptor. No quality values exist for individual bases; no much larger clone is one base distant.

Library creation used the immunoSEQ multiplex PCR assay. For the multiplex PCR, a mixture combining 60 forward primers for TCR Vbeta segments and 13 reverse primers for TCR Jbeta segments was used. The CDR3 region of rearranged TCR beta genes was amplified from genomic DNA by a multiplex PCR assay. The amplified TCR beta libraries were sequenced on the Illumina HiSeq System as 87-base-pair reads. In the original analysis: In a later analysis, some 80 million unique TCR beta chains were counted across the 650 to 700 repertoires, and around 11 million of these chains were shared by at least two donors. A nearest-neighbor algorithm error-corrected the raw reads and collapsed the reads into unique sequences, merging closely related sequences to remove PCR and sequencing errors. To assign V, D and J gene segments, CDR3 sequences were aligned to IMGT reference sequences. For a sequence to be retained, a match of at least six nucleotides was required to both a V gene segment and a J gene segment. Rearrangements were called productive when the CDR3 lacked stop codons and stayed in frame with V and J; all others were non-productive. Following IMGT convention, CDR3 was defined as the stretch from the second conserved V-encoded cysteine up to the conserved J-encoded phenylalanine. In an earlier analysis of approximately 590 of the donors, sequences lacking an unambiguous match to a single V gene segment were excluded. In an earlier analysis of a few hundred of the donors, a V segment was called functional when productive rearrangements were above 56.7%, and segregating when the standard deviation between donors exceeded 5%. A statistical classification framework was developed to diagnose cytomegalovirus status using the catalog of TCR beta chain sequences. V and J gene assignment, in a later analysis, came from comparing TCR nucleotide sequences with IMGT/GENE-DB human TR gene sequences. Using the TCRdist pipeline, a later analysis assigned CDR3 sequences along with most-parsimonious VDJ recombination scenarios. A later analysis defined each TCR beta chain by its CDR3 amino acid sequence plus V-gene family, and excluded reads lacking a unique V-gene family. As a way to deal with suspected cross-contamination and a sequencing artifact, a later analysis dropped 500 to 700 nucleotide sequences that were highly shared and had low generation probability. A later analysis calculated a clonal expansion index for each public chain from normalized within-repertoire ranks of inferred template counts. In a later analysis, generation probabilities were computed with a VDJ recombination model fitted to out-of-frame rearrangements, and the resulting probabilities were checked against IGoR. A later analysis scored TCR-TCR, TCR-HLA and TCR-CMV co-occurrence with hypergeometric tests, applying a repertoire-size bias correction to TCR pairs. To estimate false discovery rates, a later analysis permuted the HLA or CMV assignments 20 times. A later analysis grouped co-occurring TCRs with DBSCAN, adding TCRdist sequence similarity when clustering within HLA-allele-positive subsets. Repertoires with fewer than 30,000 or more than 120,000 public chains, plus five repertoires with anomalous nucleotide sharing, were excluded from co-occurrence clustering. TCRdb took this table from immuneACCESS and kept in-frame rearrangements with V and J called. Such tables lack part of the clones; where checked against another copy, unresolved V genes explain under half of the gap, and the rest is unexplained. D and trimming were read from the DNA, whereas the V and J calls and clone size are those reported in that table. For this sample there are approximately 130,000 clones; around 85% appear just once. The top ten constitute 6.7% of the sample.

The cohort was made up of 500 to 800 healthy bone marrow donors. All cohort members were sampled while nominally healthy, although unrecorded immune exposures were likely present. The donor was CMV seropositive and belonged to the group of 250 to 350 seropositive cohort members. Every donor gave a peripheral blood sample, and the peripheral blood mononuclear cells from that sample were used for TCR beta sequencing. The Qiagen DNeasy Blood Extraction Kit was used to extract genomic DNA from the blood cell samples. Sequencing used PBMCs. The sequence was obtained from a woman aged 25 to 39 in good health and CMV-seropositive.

The CDR3 loop reads CATLGGGYTGELFF. The nucleotide sequence reads as follows: TGTGCCACCCTCGGAGGAGGATACACCGGGGAGCTGTTTTTT. The receptor chain draws on TRBV15 and TRBJ2-2, and possibly TRBD2, on 5 matching bases. V is clipped by 8 bases and J by 3 bases, and the sequence between their germline boundaries is 13 bases long. Including the terminal cysteine and phenylalanine, the CDR3 comprises 14 residues. Only the CDR3 region is kept as DNA, spanning 42 bases read in frame from base 1. CDR1 and CDR2 were assigned from the germline V gene (reference sequence) as LNHNV and YYDKDF.